Given below is one T cell receptor beta chain in context. Its antigen is still unknown. Doses given second, at about 4 or about 12 weeks, were pooled. This specimen comes from a study of T cell responses to AZD1222 COVID-19 vaccine. Study findings and constraints: Just six AZD1222 recipients were seropositive at baseline.

The V gene's germline CDR1 is DFQATT and CDR2 SNEGSKA (reference sequence). Between the trimmed V and J ends, which lost 3 bases and 2 bases, there was a span of 4 bases. CDR3 size: 11 residues. Sequenced by immunoSEQ multiplex PCR; TCRdb stores in-frame clones only, minus some. Of 150,000 to 200,000 clones listed, under 95% are singletons. The chain joins TRBV20-1 to TRBJ1-1, with D unclear. The receptor was derived from an adult who received the AZD1222 COVID-19 vaccine. The input for sequencing was peripheral blood, taken 28 days after the second AZD1222 dose. CDR3 in amino acids: CSASRNTEAFF. The CDR3 nucleotides are TGCAGTGCTAGTCGTAACACTGAAGCTTTCTTT.